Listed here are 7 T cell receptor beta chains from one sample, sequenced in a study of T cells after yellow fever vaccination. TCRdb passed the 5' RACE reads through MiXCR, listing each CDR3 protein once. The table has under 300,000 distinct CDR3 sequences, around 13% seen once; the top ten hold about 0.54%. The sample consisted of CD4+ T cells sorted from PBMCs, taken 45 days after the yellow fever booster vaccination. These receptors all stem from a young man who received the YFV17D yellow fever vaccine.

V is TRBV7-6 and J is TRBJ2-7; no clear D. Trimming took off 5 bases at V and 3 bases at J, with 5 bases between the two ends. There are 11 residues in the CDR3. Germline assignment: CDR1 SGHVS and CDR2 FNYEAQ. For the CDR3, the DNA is TGTGCCAGCAGCATGAACTACGAGCAGTACTTC. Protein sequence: CASSMNYEQYF.

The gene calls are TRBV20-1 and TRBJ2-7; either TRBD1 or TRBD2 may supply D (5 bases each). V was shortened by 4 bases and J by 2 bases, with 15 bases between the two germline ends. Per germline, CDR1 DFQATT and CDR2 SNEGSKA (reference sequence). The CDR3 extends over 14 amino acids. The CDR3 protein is CSATGTSDTYEQYF. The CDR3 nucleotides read TGCAGTGCTACCGGGACCTCTGATACCTACGAGCAGTACTTC.

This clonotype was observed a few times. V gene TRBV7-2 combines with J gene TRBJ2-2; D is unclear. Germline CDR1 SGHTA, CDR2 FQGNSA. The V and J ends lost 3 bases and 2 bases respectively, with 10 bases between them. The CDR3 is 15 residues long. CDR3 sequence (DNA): TGTGCCAGCAGCTTCTACCACAGCAACACCGGGGAGCTGTTTTTT. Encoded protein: CASSFYHSNTGELFF. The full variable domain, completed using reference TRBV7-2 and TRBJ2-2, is GAGVSQSPSNKVTEKGKDVELRCDPISGHTALYWYRQSLGQGLEFLIYFQGNSAPDKSGLPSDRFSAERTGGSVSTLTIQRTQQEDSAVYLCASSFYHSNTGELFFGEGSRLTVL.

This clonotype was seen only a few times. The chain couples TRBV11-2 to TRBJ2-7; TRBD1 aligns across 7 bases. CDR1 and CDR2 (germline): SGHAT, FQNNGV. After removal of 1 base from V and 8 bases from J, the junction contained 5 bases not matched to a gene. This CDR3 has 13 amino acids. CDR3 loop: CASSLGLQGQQYF. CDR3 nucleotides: TGTGCCAGCAGCTTAGGGTTACAGGGGCAGCAGTACTTC. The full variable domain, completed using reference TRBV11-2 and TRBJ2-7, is EAGVAQSPRYKIIEKRQSVAFWCNPISGHATLYWYQQILGQGPKLLIQFQNNGVVDDSQLPKDRFSAERLKGVDSTLKIQPAKLEDSAVYLCASSLGLQGQQYFGPGTRLTVT.

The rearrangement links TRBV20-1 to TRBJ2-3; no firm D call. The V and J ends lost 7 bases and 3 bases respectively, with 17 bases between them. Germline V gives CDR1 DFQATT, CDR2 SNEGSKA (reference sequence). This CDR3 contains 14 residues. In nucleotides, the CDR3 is TGCAGTGGTACTACGGGCCTCAGGACAGATACGCAGTATTTT. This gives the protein CSGTTGLRTDTQYF.

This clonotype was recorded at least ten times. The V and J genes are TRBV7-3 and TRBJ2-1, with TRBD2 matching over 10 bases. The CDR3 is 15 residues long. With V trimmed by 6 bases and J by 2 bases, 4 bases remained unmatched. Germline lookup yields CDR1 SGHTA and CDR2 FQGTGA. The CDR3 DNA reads TGTGCCAGCAGTCCACTAGCGGGACCCTACAATGAGCAGTTCTTC. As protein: CASSPLAGPYNEQFF.

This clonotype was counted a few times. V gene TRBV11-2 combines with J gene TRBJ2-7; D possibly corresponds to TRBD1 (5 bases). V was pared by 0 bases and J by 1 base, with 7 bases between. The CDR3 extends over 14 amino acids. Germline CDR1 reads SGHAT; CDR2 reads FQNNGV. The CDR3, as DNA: TGTGCCAGCAGCTTAGATCGACAGTCCTACGAGCAGTACTTC. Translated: CASSLDRQSYEQYF.